This note documents a single T cell receptor beta chain sequence. Its antigen is undetermined. Sequencing used immunoSEQ multiplex PCR; TCRdb keeps in-frame clones, though not all of them. The sample yields approximately 180,000 clones, around nine tenths seen once. The sample comes from a study of T cell responses to AZD1222 COVID-19 vaccine. Broader study findings: It was only a handful of AZD1222 recipients who were seropositive at baseline. Repertoires were obtained solely post-peak T cell response. Females made up more of the donors, who were largely white British, and clonal diversity may have come out too low.

The germline gives CDR1 MNHEY, CDR2 SVGAGI. This CDR3 region has 15 residues. Between the trimmed V and J ends, which lost 6 bases and 6 bases, there was a span of 20 bases. The receptor was derived from an adult in good health. The rearrangement links TRBV6-5 to TRBJ1-2; a weak D match, TRBD1 (5 bases). Sample: peripheral blood, taken on day 0 of AZD1222 vaccination. DNA of the CDR3: TGTGCCAGCAGACGACGGGACTACATGGGTAATGGCTACACCTTC. This encodes CASRRRDYMGNGYTF.